The source of this T cell receptor beta chain is a study of blood T cells in healthy people across ages. Donor samples were obtained from healthy Caucasian individuals from Russia, aged 6 to 90. In each sample, at least 7 million PBMCs were isolated. General study findings and limits: PBMCs went unsorted, and a conclusive naive versus antigen-experienced comparison was therefore prevented.

Next came a second PCR, run for about 7 to 11 cycles, which used a sample-barcoded 5' primer along with a J-beta primer mix. TCRdb called the 5' RACE reads again in MiXCR, with one record for every CDR3 protein. The sample has 650,000 to 700,000 distinct CDR3 sequences; more than 45% are singletons. In regard to this clonotype: Its matching antigen is unknown.

The CDR3 is 15 amino acids. Germline V lookup: CDR1 MRHNA, CDR2 SNTAGT. The ends were cut back, 7 bases at V and 2 bases at J, with 16 bases in the middle. The sample was blood. This receptor was obtained from a woman at least 80 years old in good health. The chain couples TRBV6-4 to TRBJ2-3, with a tentative D call TRBD2 (6 bases). The CDR3 coding sequence is TGTGCCAGCACGGGAGTCTGTCGGTTCACAGATACGCAGTATTTT. It translates to CASTGVCRFTDTQYF.